One and the same sample provided the 16 T cell receptor beta chains below, sequenced in a study of T cell repertoires in cytomegalovirus infection. TCRdb used MiXCR to reprocess the reads, holding one entry per CDR3 protein. The profile shows approximately 1,000,000 distinct CDR3 sequences, 25% to 40% of them singletons. Their recognized antigens are unknown. Specimen: cultured CD8+ T cells from PBMCs, collected from culture after CMV antigen stimulation. These receptors were obtained from a human donor in good health (CMV status not recorded). Some clones in this sample may be carry-over from other donors' samples.

The chain recombines TRBV4-1 with TRBJ2-1; a weak D match, TRBD1 (5 bases). The germline gives CDR1 MGHRA, CDR2 YSYEKL. V was clipped by 1 base and J by 5 bases, with 9 bases between them. The CDR3 sequence is 14 residues long. The CDR3 loop is CASSQGGLDNEQFF. The CDR3 DNA is TGCGCCAGCAGCCAAGGGGGCTTGGACAATGAGCAGTTCTTC.

The chain has TRBV9 and TRBJ2-3, with D perhaps TRBD1 (7 bases). CDR3 length equals 15 residues. In germline, CDR1 is SGDLS, CDR2 YYNGEE. Deletions cut 4 bases from V and 3 bases from J, with 15 bases between. CDR3 nucleotide sequence: TGTGCCAGCAGCTCGGGAGAGACAGGGACAGATACGCAGTATTTT. It codes for CASSSGETGTDTQYF.

This clonotype has more than one count but fewer than ten. The CDR3 sequence: CASMGRAYEQYV. The DNA for the CDR3 is TGTGCCAGCATGGGCAGAGCCTACGAGCAGTACGTC. The V call is TRBV6-2 or TRBV6-3, the J call TRBJ2-7; D unresolved. The CDR3 is 12 residues long. Trimming shortened V by 7 bases and J by 2 bases, and 9 bases separated the two germline ends. Germline lookup yields CDR1 MNHEY and CDR2 SVGEGT.

The rearrangement links TRBV10-3 to TRBJ1-1; 9 nucleotides agree with TRBD1. The CDR3 sequence is 16 residues long. The germline gives CDR1 ENHRY, CDR2 SYGVKD. Trimming removed 0 bases from V and 5 bases from J; junction bases left unmatched: 7. CDR3 amino acids: CAISESDYRGLTEAFF. The CDR3 DNA sequence: TGTGCCATCAGTGAGTCCGACTACAGGGGGCTTACTGAAGCTTTCTTT.

The rearrangement joins TRBV9 to TRBJ2-3; 9 nucleotides align to TRBD2. Trimming cost V 0 bases and J 0 bases; bases outside gene matches: 20. Germline CDR1 and CDR2: SGDLS and YYNGEE. The CDR3 is made up of 22 amino acids. CDR3 nucleotides: TGTGCCAGCAGCGTAGACCCAAGTAGAGAAAGCGGGGGGCCTCCAAGCACAGATACGCAGTATTTT. It codes for CASSVDPSRESGGPPSTDTQYF.

The rearrangement links TRBV29-1 to TRBJ1-2; 7 nucleotides agree with TRBD1. CDR1 SQVTM and CDR2 ANQGSEA come from the germline V gene. Trimming took 5 bases from V and 6 from J; bases not matched to a gene: 12. CDR3 length: 14 amino acids. Here the CDR3 DNA reads TGCAGCGTTCCGGACAGGAAAGTCGGCGATGGCTACACCTTC. Its protein is CSVPDRKVGDGYTF.

This chain uses TRBV12-3 or TRBV12-4 with TRBJ1-1, with TRBD1 as a possible D gene (5 bases). The CDR3 has 13 residues. Trimming removed 4 bases at V and 3 bases at J, with 9 bases between. CDR3 coding DNA: TGTGCCAGCAGTTGGACAAAGGACACTGAAGCTTTCTTT. It specifies CASSWTKDTEAFF.

This chain joins TRBV12-5 and TRBJ1-6; no firm D call. This CDR3 spans 18 amino acids. Germline lookup yields CDR1 LGHNT and CDR2 FRNRAP. Trimming left V 0 bases short and J 0 bases short, with 12 bases between. Here the CDR3 reads CASGLVVWDNSYNSPLHF. CDR3 sequence (DNA): TGTGCTAGTGGTTTGGTCGTCTGGGATAACTCCTATAATTCACCCCTCCACTTT.

The chain carries TRBV2 and TRBJ1-1; 10 nucleotides agree with TRBD1. J was trimmed by 2 bases and V by 1 base; bases with no gene match: 4. CDR1 is SNHLY, CDR2 FYNNEI, per germline. This CDR3 has 16 residues. CDR3 sequence reads: CASSEEDRGGNTEAFF. The CDR3 bases are TGTGCCAGCAGTGAAGAGGACAGGGGGGGAAACACTGAAGCTTTCTTT.

V and J are TRBV5-5 and TRBJ1-1, with a weak D call TRBD1 (5 bases). Germline CDR1 and CDR2: SGHKS and YYEKEE (reference sequence). This CDR3 is built from 16 residues. The V end was cut by 2 bases, the J end by 3 bases, with 17 bases between. The CDR3 nucleotides are TGTGCCAGCAGCTTAACGGGACCCCAGGGATACACTGAAGCTTTCTTT. It translates to CASSLTGPQGYTEAFF.

This clonotype has ten or more counts. The rearrangement joins TRBV7-2 to TRBJ2-5, with TRBD2 matching over 13 bases. J gave up 7 bases and V 6 bases, and 11 bases lay outside the gene matches. This CDR3 spans 16 amino acids. Germline lookup yields CDR1 SGHTA and CDR2 FQGNSA. CDR3 sequence (DNA): TGTGCCAGCAGGCCTTGGACTAGCGGGGGCCTACCGACCCAGTACTTC. Translating gives CASRPWTSGGLPTQYF.

The sample holds many counts of this clonotype. CDR3 in amino acids: CAIRSWTRTDTQYF. The CDR3 bases are TGTGCCATCAGGTCGTGGACACGCACAGATACGCAGTATTTT. The chain has TRBV10-3 and TRBJ2-3, with D tentatively TRBD1 (5 bases). With 6 bases removed from V and 1 base from J, the gap between germline ends came to 11 bases. CDR3 size: 14 residues. Germline values: CDR1 ENHRY, CDR2 SYGVKD.

The chain employs TRBV6-1 and TRBJ2-3; 9 positions match TRBD1. Germline lookup yields CDR1 MNHNS and CDR2 SASEGT. The CDR3 covers 15 residues. Trimming took 8 bases from V and 3 from J; bases not matched to a gene: 9. CDR3: CASVRVGQGTDTQYF. CDR3 coding DNA: TGTGCCAGCGTGCGCGTGGGACAGGGAACAGATACGCAGTATTTT.

The V call is TRBV7-9, the J call TRBJ2-6; D is possibly TRBD2 (7 bases). This CDR3 contains 15 residues. CDR1 and CDR2 from the germline V gene are SEHNR and FQNEAQ (reference sequence). V was trimmed by 5 bases and J by 4 bases, leaving 12 bases between them. CDR3 sequence reads: CASSRRGAGANVLTF. The CDR3 bases are TGTGCCAGCAGCCGTCGGGGGGCCGGGGCCAACGTCCTGACTTTC.

This clonotype showed up just a few times. The genes are TRBV7-6 and TRBJ1-4; no clear D. CDR3 size: 19 residues. Trimming took 4 bases from V and 1 from J, leaving 22 bases between them. Germline V lookup: CDR1 SGHVS, CDR2 FNYEAQ. CDR3 amino acids: CASSSKRALVEGTNEKLFF. CDR3 nucleotide sequence: TGTGCCAGCAGCTCCAAGAGAGCCTTAGTAGAAGGAACTAATGAAAAACTGTTTTTT.

The chain uses TRBV29-1 and TRBJ1-2, with D uncertain. V shed 5 bases and J shed 4 bases, with 11 bases lying between them. The CDR3 has 12 residues. The V gene's germline CDR1 is SQVTM and CDR2 ANQGSEA. In nucleotides, the CDR3 is TGCAGCGTTCCACGGGAATCCTATGGCTACACCTTC. Amino acids: CSVPRESYGYTF.